This T cell receptor beta chain was sequenced during a study of immune evolution from preneoplasia to lung adenocarcinoma. The study, taken as a whole, reports: Top clone frequencies peaked in normal lung, apparently declining through invasive adenocarcinoma. Normal lung had highest clonality; later lesions appeared denser, more diverse.

In the case of this clone: What it binds is not known.

The CDR3 totals 12 residues. CDR1 is SQVTM, CDR2 ANQGSEA, per germline. V lost 2 bases and J lost 2, with 5 bases in between. Profiling relied on immunoSEQ multiplex PCR, and the TCRdb table lists in-frame clones only, not all of them. The data hold some 4,700 clones, with under 80% observed a single time. Macro-dissection enriched premalignant or tumor cells before nucleic acid extraction. The sequence was obtained from a person aged 60-80 years with lung adenocarcinoma. Sequenced sample: FFPE lung adenocarcinoma in situ tissue. The chain has TRBV29-1 and TRBJ2-3; D not resolved. DNA of the CDR3: TGCAGCGTTGAAAGGGACACAGATACGCAGTATTTT. Amino acid sequence: CSVERDTDTQYF.